Presented here are 25 T cell receptor beta chains from one specimen sequenced in a study of regulatory T cells in long-lasting Graves disease. Time point meaning: newly diagnosed GD, antithyroid drugs for less than 3 months. There was RNA extracted from PBMCs, and the TCR library was made from it. Relying on iRepertoire HTBI primers and Arm-PCR of CDR3 regions, the team built TCR beta libraries. TCRdb processed the multiplex PCR reads anew with MiXCR; each CDR3 protein has one entry. The table records about 200,000 distinct CDR3 sequences, around 16% of them present only once. Sequencing used peripheral blood mononuclear cells (PBMCs), obtained at new diagnosis, from a patient treated with antithyroid drugs. All receptors derive from a female donor with Graves disease.

This clonotype was seen a few times. The chain employs TRBV29-1 and TRBJ1-4; TRBD1 matches at 7 bases. The CDR3 is 12 amino acids. V lost 4 bases, J lost 5 bases, and 1 base stayed unmatched. CDR1 is SQVTM, CDR2 ANQGSEA, per germline. The chain's CDR3 is CSVGGQNEKLFF. The CDR3, as DNA: TGCAGCGTTGGGGGACAGAATGAAAAACTGTTTTTT.

As regards this clonotype: This likely stems from a read error, as it lies one base from a far larger clone. The CDR3 nucleotides read TGTGCCAGCAGTTTGAGGATCAGTTTTTTAGGCAATGAGCAGTTCTTC. As protein: CASSLRISFLGNEQFF. This chain links TRBV12-3 or TRBV12-4 with TRBJ2-7; D not resolved. The better agreement between TRBJ2-1 and the DNA end casts doubt on the J call. This CDR3 contains 16 residues.

Worth noting for this clonotype: A far bigger clonotype differs at one base, so this is likely a read error. The chain has TRBV28 and TRBJ2-1; D is tentatively TRBD1 or TRBD2 (5 bases each). Germline values: CDR1 MDHEN, CDR2 SYDVKM. The CDR3 extends over 13 amino acids. The CDR3: CASRSGAKNIRYF. The DNA for the CDR3 is TGTGCCAGTCGCTCCGGGGCCAAAAACATTCGGTACTTC.

This clonotype was seen repeatedly, ten times or more. CDR3 residues: CAISGGQGLEQYF. CDR3 bases: TGTGCCATCAGTGGGGGACAGGGATTGGAGCAGTACTTC. The V gene is TRBV10-3, the J gene TRBJ2-7, with TRBD1 identical over 9 bases. In germline, CDR1 is ENHRY, CDR2 SYGVKD. This CDR3 has 13 residues. J gave up 7 bases and V 4 bases, and 5 bases lay outside the gene matches.

This clonotype was counted many times. The chain is built from TRBV9 and TRBJ2-7, with 8 bases fitting TRBD2. Trimming at V came to 3 bases and at J to 3 bases, leaving 8 bases not matched to a gene. The CDR3 consists of 15 residues. Germline CDR1 and CDR2: SGDLS and YYNGEE. The CDR3 DNA follows: TGTGCCAGCAGCGCAGGAGCGGGAGAGGGCTACGAGCAGTACTTC. Translating it yields CASSAGAGEGYEQYF.

With respect to this clonotype: A far larger clone is just one base off, so this is likely a read error. V gene TRBV11-3 combines with J gene TRBJ2-7; D is unclear. Per the germline V gene, CDR1 is SGHNT and CDR2 is YENEEA. This CDR3 spans 18 amino acids. Trimming removed 5 bases from V and 0 bases from J, with 23 bases in between. DNA for the CDR3: TGTGCCAGCAGCCCGGGCAGGTCCTTCATCCAGAGCTCCTACGAGCAGTACTTC. This gives the protein CASSPGRSFIQSSYEQYF.

This clonotype was picked up many times. This chain links TRBV24-1 with TRBJ2-5; D remains unclear. The germline CDR1 and CDR2 sequences are KGHDR and SFDVKD. The V gene lost 7 bases and the J gene lost 4 bases, with 9 bases spanning the gap. The CDR3 length is 12 residues. Here the CDR3 reads CATSSSRETQYF. The CDR3 nucleotides are TGTGCCACCAGCTCAAGTCGAGAGACCCAGTACTTC.

CDR3 region: CSARDLRRGAGVRADTQYF. In DNA, the CDR3 is TGCAGTGCTAGAGATCTCCGGCGTGGGGCGGGAGTAAGGGCAGATACGCAGTATTTT. This sequence joins TRBV20-1 and TRBJ2-3; the match to TRBD2 covers 7 bases. This CDR3 comprises 19 residues. CDR1 and CDR2 from the germline V gene are DFQATT and SNEGSKA (reference sequence). V lost 0 bases, J lost 4 bases, and 19 bases stayed unmatched.

This clonotype has a handful of counts. The chain links TRBV27 to TRBJ2-5, with a possible D match to TRBD2 (6 bases). In germline, CDR1 is MNHEY, CDR2 SMNVEV (reference sequence). The CDR3 is 15 residues long. Trimming removed 6 bases at V and 5 bases at J, with 19 bases between. CDR3 loop: CASRRDLALGETQYF. The CDR3 bases are TGTGCCAGCAGGAGGGACTTGGCCTTAGGGGAGACCCAGTACTTC.

This clonotype was counted once. A clone one base away is much larger, so this may be a read error. This CDR3 is CSASTLSHGYTF. CDR3 DNA sequence: TGCAGTGCTAGTACCCTTTCCCATGGCTACACCTTC. The chain combines TRBV20-1 with TRBJ1-2; D remains ambiguous. The V and J ends lost 3 bases and 6 bases respectively, with 11 bases between them. The CDR3 length is 12 residues. CDR1 and CDR2 (germline): DFQATT, SNEGSKA (reference sequence).

The chain combines TRBV6-5 with TRBJ2-2; D perhaps matches TRBD2 (7 bases). From germline, CDR1 is MNHEY and CDR2 SVGAGI. The CDR3 sequence is 17 residues long. V lost 0 bases, J lost 4 bases, and 15 bases lay in between. Written as DNA, the CDR3 is TGTGCCAGCAGTTACTCGTGGAGGGGGGGTAGCACCGGGGAGCTGTTTTTT. Its protein is CASSYSWRGGSTGELFF.

This clonotype turned up a few times. The chain employs TRBV24-1 and TRBJ2-5, with D unclear. This CDR3 region has 14 residues. Germline V CDR1 and CDR2: KGHDR, SFDVKD. V gave up 7 bases and J gave up 4 bases, with 15 bases separating them. CDR3 bases: TGTGCCACCAGCGTGGGCGCGTTAGGAGAGACCCAGTACTTC. As protein: CATSVGALGETQYF.

With respect to this clonotype: It may be a read error: a sequence one base away is much more abundant. The CDR3 end shows no conserved phenylalanine or tryptophan, and so a read error is likely. The V and J genes are TRBV10-3 and TRBJ2-5, with 8 bases that match TRBD2. The J call is in doubt because the DNA end fits TRBJ2-1 better. CDR3 length equals 16 residues. CDR1 and CDR2 from the germline V gene are ENHRY and SYGVKD. The CDR3, as DNA: TGTGCCATCAGTGGTCAGCGGGAGAACCCCTGGGATGAGCAGTTCCTC. This translates into CAISGQRENPWDEQFL.

This clonotype was detected many times. V gene TRBV10-1 combines with J gene TRBJ1-3; D is perhaps TRBD1 (5 bases). Germline V gene sequence: CDR1 WNHNN, CDR2 SYGVQD (reference sequence). The CDR3 contains 14 residues. Trimming took off 2 bases at V and 8 bases at J, with 13 bases between the two ends. The CDR3 DNA follows: TGCGCCAGCAGTGAGACCGGAAGGGGATACACCATATATTTT. Amino acids: CASSETGRGYTIYF.

The chain couples TRBV15 to TRBJ2-5, with D unresolved. V lost 5 bases to trimming and J lost 5 bases, with 12 bases between them. Looked up from germline, CDR1 is LNHNV and CDR2 is YYDKDF (reference sequence). The CDR3 is 13 residues long. The CDR3 DNA reads TGTGCCACCAGCCCCGGGTTAGGGGAGACCCAGTACTTC. Its protein product is CATSPGLGETQYF.

Concerning this clonotype itself: A read error may be the cause here, since a much bigger clone is one base away. V usage is TRBV7-9 and J usage is TRBJ2-4; 8 bases are shared with TRBD1. Per the germline V gene, CDR1 is SEHNR and CDR2 is FQNEAQ (reference sequence). This CDR3 has 22 amino acids. The CDR3 coding sequence is TGTGCCAGCAGCTTAGGCACTGGGGGTTCGAGACAGGGGCGGCTAGCCAAAAACCTTCAGTACTTC. Amino acids: CASSLGTGGSRQGRLAKNLQYF.

This clonotype was observed many times. V and J are TRBV10-3 and TRBJ1-1; maybe TRBD1 (6 bases). Trimming shortened V by 11 bases and J by 5 bases, and 12 bases separated the two germline ends. Germline V CDR1 and CDR2: ENHRY, SYGVKD. The CDR3 runs 11 residues. The CDR3 reads CASLQGTEAFF. CDR3 coding DNA: TGTGCCTCCCTACAGGGTACTGAAGCTTTCTTT.

In its sample, this clonotype was seen many times. Here the CDR3 reads CASSLGRFGNTIYF. The CDR3, as DNA: TGTGCCAGCAGTCTGGGACGGTTTGGAAACACCATATATTTT. The chain couples TRBV27 to TRBJ1-3, with D tentatively TRBD1 (5 bases). Trimming removed 5 bases at V and 3 bases at J, with 11 bases between. CDR1 and CDR2 (germline): MNHEY, SMNVEV (reference sequence). This CDR3 comprises 14 residues.

V and J are TRBV7-9 and TRBJ2-3; no definite D call. CDR1 and CDR2 (germline): SEHNR, FQNEAQ (reference sequence). This CDR3 region has 14 residues. The V end lost 4 bases, the J end lost 0 bases, and 8 bases lay between the germline ends. DNA for the CDR3: TGTGCCAGCAGCTCCGGTGGTAGCACAGATACGCAGTATTTT. Translated: CASSSGGSTDTQYF.

The chain is built from TRBV10-1 and TRBJ2-5, with TRBD2 as a possible D gene (5 bases). Trimming shortened V by 3 bases and J by 7 bases, and 12 bases separated the two germline ends. CDR3 length: 13 residues. CDR1 is WNHNN, CDR2 SYGVQD, per germline (reference sequence). CDR3 amino acids: CASSENGKRTQYF. The CDR3 DNA sequence: TGCGCCAGCAGTGAAAACGGGAAGAGGACCCAGTACTTC.

This clonotype was seen repeatedly, ten times or more. The chain couples TRBV7-6 to TRBJ1-2; D ambiguous. Germline CDR1 is SGHVS and CDR2 is FNYEAQ. V lost 5 bases to trimming and J lost 0 bases, with 7 bases between them. The CDR3 contains 13 residues. CDR3 protein: CASSRNPNYGYTF. CDR3 coding DNA: TGTGCCAGCAGCCGCAACCCTAACTATGGCTACACCTTC.

This clonotype was counted between two and nine times. Since a much larger clone is just one base distant, this may be a read error. V gene TRBV18 combines with J gene TRBJ2-5; D remains ambiguous. This CDR3 spans 12 amino acids. Germline CDR1 and CDR2: KGHSH and LQKENI. CDR3 region: CASSLPQEAQYF. CDR3 nucleotides: TGTGCCAGCTCACTTCCTCAAGAGGCCCAGTACTTC.

This clonotype was found many times. V usage is TRBV20-1 and J usage is TRBJ2-1, with TRBD2 matching 7 bases. CDR1 DFQATT and CDR2 SNEGSKA come from the germline V gene (reference sequence). Trimming took 5 bases from V and 9 from J; bases not matched to a gene: 10. This CDR3 comprises 13 residues. The DNA for the CDR3 is TGCAGTGCTTCTCTAGCGGAGGCGGGTGAGCAGTTCTTC. This codes for CSASLAEAGEQFF.

This clonotype has a count of ten or more. V and J are TRBV6-5 and TRBJ1-1; no clear D. The V gene's germline CDR1 is MNHEY and CDR2 SVGAGI. The CDR3 has 14 residues. With 4 bases removed from V and 4 bases from J, the gap between germline ends came to 13 bases. As DNA, the CDR3 is TGTGCCAGCAGTTTCCCGCCCGGGATCACTGAAGCTTTCTTT. Protein: CASSFPPGITEAFF.

This clonotype was seen many times. The rearrangement uses TRBV7-6 and TRBJ2-3, with 10 positions matching TRBD1. With V trimmed by 4 bases and J by 2 bases, 3 bases remained unmatched. The germline gives CDR1 SGHVS, CDR2 FNYEAQ. This CDR3 is built from 15 residues. The CDR3 nucleotides are TGTGCCAGCAGCTCCGGGACAGGGGACACAGATACGCAGTATTTT. It encodes CASSSGTGDTDTQYF.